This T cell receptor beta chain was found in a study of early T cells in non-severe SARS-CoV-2 infection. Study in general: Investigators sequenced bulk RNA drawn from unsorted whole blood, and chains remained unpaired.

The V gene lost 0 bases and the J gene lost 1 base, with 13 bases spanning the gap. The CDR3 extends over 16 amino acids. CDR1 and CDR2 from the germline V gene are DFQATT and SNEGSKA (reference sequence). In the library, individual cDNA molecules carried attached unique molecular identifiers. TCRdb re-called the 5' RACE reads through MiXCR, storing one row per CDR3 protein. The sample has approximately 30,000 distinct CDR3 sequences; under 5% are singletons. This clonotype was detected ten times or more. J is TRBJ2-1 and V is TRBV20-1, with D perhaps TRBD2 (5 bases). The specimen sequenced was whole blood. The sequence was obtained from an adult who was a healthcare worker with PCR-confirmed SARS-CoV-2 infection or an uninfected control (not recorded which). CDR3 loop: CSARDPKGASYNEQFF. CDR3 bases: TGCAGTGCTAGAGATCCTAAGGGAGCGTCCTACAATGAGCAGTTCTTC.